This T cell receptor (beta chain) was recovered during a study of T-cell reconstitution after alpha-beta-depleted transplantation in children. Germline CDR1 and CDR2: SQVTM and ANQGSEA. This CDR3 is built from 13 residues. The germline V and J ends were trimmed by 3 bases and 3 bases, with 11 bases remaining between them. Study-wide results and limits: In patients about two months after transplant, alpha-beta T cells reportedly arose from several hundred expanded graft clones. By one year post-transplant, T-cell counts and diversity largely arose from T cells that were newly produced. Surviving recipient T cells and thymic progenitors accounted for the high day-60 TCRbeta diversity observed in some patients.

This clonotype was picked up many times. The antigen remains undetermined. Researchers prepared the TCRbeta library using unique molecular identifiers, the study reports. MiXCR, applied by TCRdb to the PCR reads, yields one record per CDR3 protein. The top ten hold less than 15% of the sample, which has 150,000 to 200,000 distinct CDR3 sequences, more than 9.5% seen once. This chain joins TRBV29-1 and TRBJ1-2; D remains ambiguous. This material consisted of PBMCs, taken before TCRalphabeta/CD19-depleted stem cell transplant. This clonotype was sampled from a boy younger than 10 with acute myeloid leukemia, due to receive a stem cell transplant. The DNA for the CDR3 is TGCAGCGTTGACCAATGGACGGACTATGGCTACACCTTC. It specifies CSVDQWTDYGYTF.